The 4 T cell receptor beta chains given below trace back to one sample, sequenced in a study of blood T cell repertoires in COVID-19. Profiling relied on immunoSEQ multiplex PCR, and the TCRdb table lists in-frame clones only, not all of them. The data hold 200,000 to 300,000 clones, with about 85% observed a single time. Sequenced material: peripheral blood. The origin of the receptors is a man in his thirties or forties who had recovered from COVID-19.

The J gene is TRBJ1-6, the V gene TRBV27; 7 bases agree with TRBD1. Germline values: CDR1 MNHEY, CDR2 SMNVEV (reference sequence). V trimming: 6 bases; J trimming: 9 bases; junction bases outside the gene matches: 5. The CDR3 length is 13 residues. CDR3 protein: CASRQGNGSPLHF. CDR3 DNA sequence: TGTGCCAGCAGACAGGGGAACGGTTCACCCCTCCACTTT.

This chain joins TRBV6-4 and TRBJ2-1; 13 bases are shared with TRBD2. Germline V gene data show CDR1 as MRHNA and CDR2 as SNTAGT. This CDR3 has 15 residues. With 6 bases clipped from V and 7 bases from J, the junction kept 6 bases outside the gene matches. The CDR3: CASRETSGGSNEQFF. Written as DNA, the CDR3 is TGTGCCAGCAGGGAGACTAGCGGGGGGTCGAATGAGCAGTTCTTC.

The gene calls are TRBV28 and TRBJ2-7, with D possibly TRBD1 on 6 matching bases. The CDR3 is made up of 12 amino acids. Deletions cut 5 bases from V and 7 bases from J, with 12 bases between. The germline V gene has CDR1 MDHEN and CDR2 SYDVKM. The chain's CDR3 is CASSPGVGEQYV. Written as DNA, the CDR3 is TGTGCCAGCAGTCCAGGGGTCGGGGAGCAGTACGTC.

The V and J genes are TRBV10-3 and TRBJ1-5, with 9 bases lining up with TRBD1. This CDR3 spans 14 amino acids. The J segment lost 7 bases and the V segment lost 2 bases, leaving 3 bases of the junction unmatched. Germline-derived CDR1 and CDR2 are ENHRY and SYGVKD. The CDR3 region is CAISERDREQPQHF. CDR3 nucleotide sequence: TGTGCCATCAGTGAGAGGGACAGGGAACAGCCCCAGCATTTT.